This T cell receptor (beta chain) was recovered during a study of shared clonotypes between healthy human individuals. Study results and caveats: Rarefaction demonstrated incomplete sorted-subset sequencing despite large depth.

As originally analysed: Quality scores were absent from the junction-only immunoSEQ sequences, so filtering differed. The table came from immunoSEQ multiplex PCR; TCRdb's copy has only in-frame clones and leaves some out. The DNA gave D and trimming, while V, J and clone size come from that table. The profile shows roughly 1,800,000 clones, about 95% of them singletons. Trimming removed 0 bases from V and 0 bases from J, with 11 bases in between. The CDR3 sequence is 17 residues long. From germline, CDR1 is LGHNA and CDR2 YSLEER. Positively selected for CCR7, the CD45RO-negative cells used as naive CD8 cells excluded terminally differentiated effector memory CD45RA+ cells. On this clone itself: Its specificity is not known.

The rearrangement links TRBV4-3 to TRBJ1-4; D is uncertain. Sequenced input: naive CD8+ T cells sorted from blood. The TCR sequence derives from a young man in good health. CDR3 bases: TGCGCCAGCAGCCAAGATTATGTGCGTTCAACTAATGAAAAACTGTTTTTT. Translated: CASSQDYVRSTNEKLFF.